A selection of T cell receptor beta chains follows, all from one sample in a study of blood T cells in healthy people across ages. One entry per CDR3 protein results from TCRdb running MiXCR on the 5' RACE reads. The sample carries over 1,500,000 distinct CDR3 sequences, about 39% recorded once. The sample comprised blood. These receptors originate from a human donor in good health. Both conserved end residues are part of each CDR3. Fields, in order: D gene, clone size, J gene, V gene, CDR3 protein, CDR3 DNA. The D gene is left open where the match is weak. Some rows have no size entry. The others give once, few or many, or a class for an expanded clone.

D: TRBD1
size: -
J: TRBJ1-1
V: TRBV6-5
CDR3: CASSYQGQGAFF
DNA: TGTGCCAGCAGTTACCAGGGACAGGGTGCTTTCTTT

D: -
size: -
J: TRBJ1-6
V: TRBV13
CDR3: CASSSLTAGANSPLHF
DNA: TGTGCCAGCAGCTCACTGACAGCGGGGGCAAATTCACCCCTCCACTTT

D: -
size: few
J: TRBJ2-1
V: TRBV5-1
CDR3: CASSPGSADEQFF
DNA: TGCGCCAGCAGCCCAGGGTCGGCGGATGAGCAGTTCTTC

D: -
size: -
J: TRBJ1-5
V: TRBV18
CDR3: CASSPGFGAGDQPQHF
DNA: TGTGCCAGCTCACCAGGGTTCGGTGCAGGGGACCAGCCCCAGCATTTT

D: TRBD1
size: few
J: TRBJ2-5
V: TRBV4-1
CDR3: CASSQDPDREQETQYF
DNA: TGCGCCAGCAGCCAGGATCCGGACAGGGAGCAAGAGACCCAGTACTTC

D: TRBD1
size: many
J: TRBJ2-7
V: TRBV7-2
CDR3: CASSPGQAFYEQYF
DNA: TGTGCCAGTTCACCGGGACAGGCATTCTACGAGCAGTACTTC

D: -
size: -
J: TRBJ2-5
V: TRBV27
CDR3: CASKRTTGGRRSQYF
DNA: TGTGCCAGCAAGAGGACAACGGGGGGCCGGCGGTCCCAGTACTTC

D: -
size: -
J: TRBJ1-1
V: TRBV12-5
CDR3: CASGLGLGTEAFF
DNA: TGTGCTAGTGGTTTGGGATTGGGCACTGAAGCTTTCTTT

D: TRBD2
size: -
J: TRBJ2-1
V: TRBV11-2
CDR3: CASSLAAAGLGLYNEQFF
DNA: TGTGCCAGCAGCTTAGCGGCAGCGGGACTAGGGTTATACAATGAGCAGTTCTTC

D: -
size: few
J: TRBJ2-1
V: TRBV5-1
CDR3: CASSFYTGTYNEQFF
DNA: TGCGCCAGCAGTTTTTACACAGGGACCTACAATGAGCAGTTCTTC

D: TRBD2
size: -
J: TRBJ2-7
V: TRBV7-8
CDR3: CASSSGLAGVFDEQYF
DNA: TGTGCCAGCAGCTCCGGACTAGCGGGGGTGTTCGACGAGCAGTACTTC

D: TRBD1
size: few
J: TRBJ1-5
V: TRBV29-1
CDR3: CSVLQGAKNQPQHF
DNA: TGCAGCGTCTTACAGGGGGCGAAGAATCAGCCCCAGCATTTT

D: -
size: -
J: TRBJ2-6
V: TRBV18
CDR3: CASSPRSRLSGANVLTF
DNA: TGTGCCAGCTCACCAAGGTCAAGGCTCTCTGGGGCCAACGTCCTGACTTTC

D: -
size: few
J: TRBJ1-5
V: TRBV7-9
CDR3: CASSLGEGSNQPQHF
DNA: TGTGCCAGCAGCTTAGGGGAGGGGTCGAATCAGCCCCAGCATTTT

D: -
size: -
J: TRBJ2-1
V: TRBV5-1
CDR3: CASSNTNNEQFF
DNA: TGCGCCAGCAGCAACACGAACAATGAGCAGTTCTTC

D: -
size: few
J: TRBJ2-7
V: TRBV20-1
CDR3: CSARDAIYEQYF
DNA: TGCAGTGCTAGAGATGCGATCTACGAGCAGTACTTC

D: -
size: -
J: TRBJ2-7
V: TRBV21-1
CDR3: CASSKGQGVSPYEQYF
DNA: TGTGCCAGCAGCAAAGGACAGGGGGTCAGCCCCTACGAGCAGTACTTC

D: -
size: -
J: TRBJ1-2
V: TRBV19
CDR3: CATLVSYGYTF
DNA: TGTGCCACCCTGGTGAGCTATGGCTACACCTTC

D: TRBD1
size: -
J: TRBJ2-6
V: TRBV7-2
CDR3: CASSLRPGTELSGANVLTF
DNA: TGTGCCAGCAGCCTCCGTCCCGGGACAGAATTATCTGGGGCCAACGTCCTGACTTTC

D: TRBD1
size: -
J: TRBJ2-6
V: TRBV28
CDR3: CASRDRDYSGANVLTF
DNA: TGTGCCAGCCGGGACAGGGATTACTCTGGGGCCAACGTCCTGACTTTC

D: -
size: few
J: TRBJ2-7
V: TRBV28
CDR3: CASSFAPLSYEQYF
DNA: TGTGCCAGCAGTTTCGCTCCCCTCTCCTACGAGCAGTACTTC

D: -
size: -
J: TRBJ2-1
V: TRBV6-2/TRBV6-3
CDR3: CASSYWRGNEQFF
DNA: TGTGCCAGCAGTTACTGGCGGGGCAATGAGCAGTTCTTC

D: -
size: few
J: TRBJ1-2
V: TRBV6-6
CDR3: CASSYNAGNYGYTF
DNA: TGTGCCAGCAGTTATAATGCGGGAAACTATGGCTACACCTTC

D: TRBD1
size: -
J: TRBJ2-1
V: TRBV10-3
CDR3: CATRTGSWETQFF
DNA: TGTGCCACCAGGACAGGGTCGTGGGAGACCCAGTTCTTC

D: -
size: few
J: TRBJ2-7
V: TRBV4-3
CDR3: CASSPNGGPEQYF
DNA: TGCGCCAGCAGCCCGAACGGGGGTCCCGAGCAGTACTTC

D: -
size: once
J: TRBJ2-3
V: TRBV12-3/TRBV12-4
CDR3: CASSPSASLRTDTQYF
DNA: TGTGCCAGCAGCCCCTCCGCTAGTCTACGCACAGATACGCAGTATTTT

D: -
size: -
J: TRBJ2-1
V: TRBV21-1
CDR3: CASRIDEQFF
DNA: TGTGCCAGCAGAATCGACGAGCAGTTCTTC

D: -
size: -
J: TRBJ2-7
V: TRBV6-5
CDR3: CASSYRRGLHEQYF
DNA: TGTGCCAGCAGTTACAGGAGGGGGCTCCACGAGCAGTACTTC

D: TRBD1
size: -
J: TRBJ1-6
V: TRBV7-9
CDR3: CASSNDRGVNSPLHF
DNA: TGTGCCAGCAGCAATGACAGGGGAGTAAATTCACCCCTCCACTTT

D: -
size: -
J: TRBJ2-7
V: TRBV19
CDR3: CACSIGAASYEQYF
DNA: TGTGCCTGTAGTATAGGAGCGGCTTCCTACGAGCAGTACTTC

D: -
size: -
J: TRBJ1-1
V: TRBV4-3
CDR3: CASSQRTVTEAFF
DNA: TGCGCCAGCAGCCAGAGGACAGTCACTGAAGCTTTCTTT

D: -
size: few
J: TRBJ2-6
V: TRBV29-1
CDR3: CSVEVPYNNSGANVLTF
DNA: TGCAGCGTTGAAGTCCCGTATAATAACTCTGGGGCCAACGTCCTGACTTTC

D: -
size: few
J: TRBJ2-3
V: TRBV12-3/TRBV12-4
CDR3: CASSPTGADDTQYF
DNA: TGTGCCAGCAGCCCTACAGGTGCGGACGATACGCAGTATTTT

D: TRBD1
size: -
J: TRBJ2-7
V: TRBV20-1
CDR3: CSARDDRGPSPYEQYF
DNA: TGCAGTGCTAGAGACGACAGGGGACCCAGCCCCTACGAGCAGTACTTC

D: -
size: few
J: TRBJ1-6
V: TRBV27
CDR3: CASSLSWDSPLHF
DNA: TGTGCCAGCAGTTTATCGTGGGATTCACCCCTCCACTTT

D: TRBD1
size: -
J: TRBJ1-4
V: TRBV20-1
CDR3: CSATPGQANEKLFF
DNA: TGCAGTGCCACACCGGGACAGGCTAATGAAAAACTGTTTTTT

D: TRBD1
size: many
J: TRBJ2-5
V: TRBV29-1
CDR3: CSAGTGGVTQETQYF
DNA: TGCAGCGCCGGGACAGGGGGCGTCACTCAAGAGACCCAGTACTTC